These T cell receptor beta chains were read from a single sample in a study of blood T cell repertoires in COVID-19. The table came from immunoSEQ multiplex PCR; TCRdb's copy has only in-frame clones and leaves some out. The data hold approximately 140,000 clones, with approximately 84% observed a single time. Sequencing input: peripheral blood. The receptors here all came from a human donor in a cohort sampled during active COVID-19. CDR3s include the opening cysteine and the closing phenylalanine or tryptophan. A D gene is named only where the DNA matches it firmly. Clone size appears in some rows only: once, few, many, or a class for an expanded clone.

J gene	clone size	V gene	D gene	CDR3 DNA	CDR3 protein
TRBJ2-7	.	TRBV5-1	TRBD2	TGCGCCAGCAGCTCTCGGACTAGCGGGGGTGGTGCAGAGCAGTACTTC	CASSSRTSGGGAEQYF
TRBJ2-5	.	TRBV5-4	TRBD2	TGTGCCAGCAGCCCCGAGAGAGCGGGGGGAAAGGAGACCCAGTACTTC	CASSPERAGGKETQYF
TRBJ2-3	.	TRBV14	TRBD2	TGTGCCAGCAGCCAAGACGGAGCGGGGAACACAGATACGCAGTATTTT	CASSQDGAGNTDTQYF
TRBJ2-3	once	TRBV3-1/TRBV3-2	.	TGTGCCAGCAGGGGACGGGGGACTTACACAGATACGCAGTATTTT	CASRGRGTYTDTQYF
TRBJ1-1	few	TRBV11-2	.	TGTGCCAGCAGCTTAGTTTTCGCCGGCACTGAAGCTTTCTTT	CASSLVFAGTEAFF
TRBJ1-3	.	TRBV19	TRBD1	TGTGCCAGTAGCCCCAGGGGGAGCCCTGGAAACACCATATATTTT	CASSPRGSPGNTIYF
TRBJ1-2	.	TRBV10-2	TRBD1	TGCGCCAGCTCGGGATCGGGACAGGGGGGCTATGGCTACACCTTC	CASSGSGQGGYGYTF
TRBJ2-7	.	TRBV18	TRBD1	TGTGCCAGCTCACGGGACAGGGGGAATGAGCAGTACTTC	CASSRDRGNEQYF
TRBJ2-3	.	TRBV19	.	TGTGCCAGTAGCGCAGGGGAAGGCACAGATACGCAGTATTTT	CASSAGEGTDTQYF
TRBJ2-3	.	TRBV4-2	TRBD2	TGTGCCAGCAGCCACTCTCAACCGACTAGCGGGCACACAGATACGCAGTATTTT	CASSHSQPTSGHTDTQYF
TRBJ1-6	.	TRBV4-3	.	TGCGCCAGCAGCGAAACAAACAACCGACAGCCAAATTCACCCCTCCACTTT	CASSETNNRQPNSPLHF
TRBJ2-2	.	TRBV7-2	.	TGTGCCAGCAGAGCCAAAGGGGACTTACTCGGGGAGCTGTTTTTT	CASRAKGDLLGELFF
TRBJ2-2	.	TRBV7-9	.	TGTGCCAGCAGCACCTACAGGGAGGGAAACACCGGGGAGCTGTTTTTT	CASSTYREGNTGELFF
TRBJ2-3	.	TRBV7-3	TRBD2	TGTGCCAGCAGCCGGTCCGGGGGGGCGGTAGATACGCAGTATTTT	CASSRSGGAVDTQYF
TRBJ1-1	few	TRBV29-1	TRBD1	TGCAGCGTTAGGACAGGGGCCACTGAAGCTTTCTTT	CSVRTGATEAFF
TRBJ2-7	.	TRBV7-8	TRBD2	TGTGCCAGCAGCCCCGGGGCTAGCGGGTTTCTCTACGAGCAGTACTTC	CASSPGASGFLYEQYF
TRBJ2-1	.	TRBV4-2	.	TGTGCCAGCAGCCAAGGGACATTTGAGCAGTTCTTC	CASSQGTFEQFF
TRBJ1-3	.	TRBV5-1	.	TGCGCCAGCAGCTTGGCCCCCGGAGGGACTGGAAACACCATATATTTT	CASSLAPGGTGNTIYF
TRBJ1-1	.	TRBV7-3	TRBD1	TGTGCCAGCAGCCCAAATACAGGGGTGAAGGCTTTCTTT	CASSPNTGVKAFF
TRBJ2-5	.	TRBV6-2/TRBV6-3	TRBD2	TGTGCCAGCACCCCAGGCGTAGCGGGGGGGCCAGTAGAGACCCAGTACTTC	CASTPGVAGGPVETQYF
TRBJ2-1	.	TRBV4-3	.	TGCGCCAGCAGCCAATACGGGAATGAGCAGTTCTTC	CASSQYGNEQFF
TRBJ2-7	.	TRBV5-1	TRBD1	TGCGCCAGCAGTCCCCGGACAGGGCGGGACTACGAGCAGTACTTC	CASSPRTGRDYEQYF
TRBJ2-7	.	TRBV10-3	.	TGTGCCATCAGTGAGTCAGTGGGAGGAATGGGCGAGCAGTACTTC	CAISESVGGMGEQYF
TRBJ2-2	.	TRBV7-9	.	TGTGCCAGCAGCTTAATCACTACCGGGGAGCTGTTTTTT	CASSLITTGELFF
TRBJ2-2	.	TRBV29-1	TRBD1	TGCAGCGTGGGACAGTGGAGGTCCGGGGAGCTGTTTTTT	CSVGQWRSGELFF
TRBJ2-5	.	TRBV24-1	.	TGTGCCACCAGTGACTCCGGGCAAGAGACCCAGTACTTC	CATSDSGQETQYF
TRBJ1-5	.	TRBV23-1	.	TGCGCCAGCAGTCAATCCGGGGAGAATAATCAGCCCCAGCATTTT	CASSQSGENNQPQHF
TRBJ2-5	.	TRBV6-2/TRBV6-3	.	TGTGCCAGCAGTCGACAGGTCCGACTGGAGACCCAGTACTTC	CASSRQVRLETQYF
TRBJ1-4	.	TRBV29-1	.	TGCAGCGTTGAAGACCCGGGGGACGAACTGTTTTTT	CSVEDPGDELFF
TRBJ2-2	once	TRBV19	.	TGTGCCAGTAGGAGAGCGGACAGAGTTAATACCGGGGAGCTGTTTTTT	CASRRADRVNTGELFF
TRBJ2-2	.	TRBV7-3	.	.	CASSLRAGELFF
TRBJ1-1	.	TRBV5-6	.	TGTGCCAGCAGCTCTCTAAGAGGGTGGTTCACTGAAGCTTTCTTT	CASSSLRGWFTEAFF